The 27 T cell receptor beta chains presented below share a single source sample, sequenced in a study of vaccination and CD4 T cells after COVID-19. The antigens these receptors bind are not known. Sequencing of DNA taken from cultured CD4+ T cells relied on the Oncomine TCR Beta short-read assay. From the PCR reads, TCRdb called clonotypes with MiXCR, one entry per CDR3 protein. The table has tens of thousands of distinct CDR3 sequences, under 70% seen once. Indicated treatment: approximately nine-day PBMC culture with coronavirus spike peptide pools or control peptides (ViraFEST assay). Sequencing was performed on CD4+ T cells from blood, cultured in vitro, taken after SARS-CoV-2 vaccination. Receptors were obtained from a human donor who received a COVID-19 vaccine.

This sequence joins TRBV12-3 or TRBV12-4 and TRBJ1-1; D is undetermined. V was trimmed by 5 bases and J by 1 base, leaving 14 bases between them. The CDR3 totals 15 residues. The CDR3 bases are TGTGCCAGCAGTAACACGCGACATACGAACACTGAAGCTTTCTTT. Its protein product is CASSNTRHTNTEAFF.

J is TRBJ2-6 and V is TRBV5-1; D is tentatively TRBD1 or TRBD2 (5 bases each). The ends were cut back, 3 bases at V and 1 base at J, with 14 bases in the middle. This CDR3 is built from 17 residues. Looked up from germline, CDR1 is SGHRS and CDR2 is YFSETQ. The CDR3 region is CASSSLVGGSGANVLTF. CDR3 bases: TGCGCCAGCAGCTCCCTGGTTGGGGGATCTGGGGCCAACGTCCTGACTTTC.

There are a few counts of this clonotype. The chain joins TRBV25-1 to TRBJ2-7, with 8 bases aligning to TRBD1. CDR3 length: 15 amino acids. Losses at the gene ends were 6 bases for V and 2 bases for J; bases not matched to a gene: 9. The germline CDR1 and CDR2 sequences are MGHDK and SYGVNS. CDR3: CASSHSTGGTYEQYF. CDR3 sequence (DNA): TGTGCCAGCAGCCATTCCACAGGGGGAACCTACGAGCAGTACTTC.

The V and J genes are TRBV27 and TRBJ2-3; unclear D gene. The CDR3 loop spans 17 amino acids. Trimming cost V 5 bases and J 4 bases, with 22 bases left between them. CDR1 is MNHEY and CDR2 is SMNVEV in the germline V gene (reference sequence). The CDR3 DNA is TGTGCCAGCAGTCTAACCTGGACCTATGCCTCGCCAGATACGCAGTATTTT. This translates into CASSLTWTYASPDTQYF.

This clonotype showed up just a few times. The chain carries TRBV19 and TRBJ1-5; tentatively, D is TRBD1 (5 bases). CDR1 is LNHDA, CDR2 SQIVND, per germline (reference sequence). With 3 bases removed from V and 1 base from J, the gap between germline ends came to 7 bases. The length of the CDR3 is 14 residues. CDR3 bases: TGTGCCAGTAGTATCGGGGACAGCAATCAGCCCCAGCATTTT. Translated, it gives CASSIGDSNQPQHF.

The chain has TRBV30 and TRBJ1-5, with D perhaps TRBD1 (5 bases). Germline V CDR1 and CDR2: GTSNPN, SVGIG (reference sequence). Deletions cut 5 bases from V and 4 bases from J, with 15 bases between. The CDR3 length is 14 residues. CDR3 amino acids: CAWGTESSNQPQHF. CDR3 coding DNA: TGTGCCTGGGGGACGGAAAGTTCTAATCAGCCCCAGCATTTT.

V usage is TRBV6-1 and J usage is TRBJ1-4, with unresolved D. This CDR3 is 15 amino acids long. CDR1 is MNHNS and CDR2 is SASEGT in the germline V gene. Deletions cut 3 bases from V and 5 bases from J, with 13 bases between. The CDR3 DNA is TGTGCCAGCAGTGATTGGACTCGAGGGAATGAAAAACTGTTTTTT. Translation: CASSDWTRGNEKLFF.

The chain has TRBV6-1 and TRBJ2-3; D may be TRBD1 (5 bases). The V gene lost 3 bases and the J gene lost 2 bases, with 12 bases spanning the gap. CDR1 is MNHNS, CDR2 SASEGT, per germline. CDR3 length equals 15 residues. The CDR3 reads CASSDTAGHTDTQYF. The CDR3 nucleotides are TGTGCCAGCAGTGATACGGCAGGACACACAGATACGCAGTATTTT.

The chain carries TRBV20-1 and TRBJ2-5; D may be TRBD1 or TRBD2 (5 bases each). This CDR3 has 13 residues. Germline CDR1 DFQATT, CDR2 SNEGSKA (reference sequence). V gave up 6 bases and J gave up 1 base, with 12 bases separating them. CDR3: CSAPPGPQETQYF. The CDR3 bases are TGCAGTGCCCCGCCGGGGCCCCAAGAGACCCAGTACTTC.

This rearrangement joins TRBV6-1 to TRBJ1-3; 7 bases agree with TRBD1. There are 15 residues in the CDR3. V trimming: 6 bases; J trimming: 0 bases; junction bases outside the gene matches: 5. Germline V lookup: CDR1 MNHNS, CDR2 SASEGT. Written as DNA, the CDR3 is TGTGCCAGCAGCCAGGGACAGTCCTCTGGAAACACCATATATTTT. It is translated as CASSQGQSSGNTIYF.

The gene calls are TRBV7-8 and TRBJ1-1, with TRBD1 matching over 7 bases. After removal of 1 base from V and 0 bases from J, the junction contained 5 bases not matched to a gene. Looked up from germline, CDR1 is SGHVS and CDR2 is FQNEAQ. The length of the CDR3 is 16 residues. The DNA of the CDR3 is TGTGCCAGCAGCTTAGTAGGGACAGCCATGAACACTGAAGCTTTCTTT. Encoded protein: CASSLVGTAMNTEAFF. The full variable domain, rest sourced from reference TRBV7-8 and TRBJ1-1, is GAGVSQSPRYKVAKRGQDVALRCDPISGHVSLFWYQQALGQGPEFLTYFQNEAQLDKSGLPSDRFFAERPEGSVSTLKIQRTQQEDSAVYLCASSLVGTAMNTEAFFGQGTRLTVV.

This clonotype was seen just once. The rearrangement joins TRBV19 to TRBJ2-3; TRBD2 matches at 12 bases. The germline gives CDR1 LNHDA, CDR2 SQIVND (reference sequence). V dropped 6 bases and J dropped 6; count of bases not matched to a gene: 10. The CDR3 has 16 residues. The CDR3 here is CASRRTSGALIDTQYF. CDR3 DNA: TGTGCCAGTAGAAGGACTAGCGGGGCTCTCATCGATACGCAGTATTTT.

The V and J genes are TRBV10-2 and TRBJ2-1; 9 positions match TRBD2. There are 14 residues in the CDR3. Germline CDR1 is WSHSY and CDR2 is SAAADI. Trimming at V came to 2 bases and at J to 10 bases, leaving 6 bases not matched to a gene. CDR3 sequence: CASSEASTSGEQFF. The CDR3 DNA sequence: TGCGCCAGCAGTGAGGCCTCCACTAGCGGGGAGCAGTTCTTC.

The rearrangement uses TRBV5-1 and TRBJ1-1; D perhaps matches TRBD1 (6 bases). Germline V lookup: CDR1 SGHRS, CDR2 YFSETQ. The CDR3 has 17 amino acids. V lost 0 bases to trimming and J lost 0 bases, with 15 bases between them. This CDR3 reads CASSLAPGHRMNTEAFF. The CDR3 DNA reads as TGCGCCAGCAGCTTGGCCCCGGGACACCGAATGAACACTGAAGCTTTCTTT. Full variable domain (remainder filled in from reference TRBV5-1 and TRBJ1-1): KAGVTQTPRYLIKTRGQQVTLSCSPISGHRSVSWYQQTPGQGLQFLFEYFSETQRNKGNFPGRFSGRQFSNSRSEMNVSTLELGDSALYLCASSLAPGHRMNTEAFFGQGTRLTVV.

The J gene is TRBJ1-5, the V gene TRBV7-7; D is ambiguous. Trimming cost V 5 bases and J 0 bases, with 17 bases left between them. CDR1 and CDR2 (germline): SSHAT, FNYEAQ (reference sequence). CDR3 length equals 17 residues. The CDR3 reads CASSPTTVIASNQPQHF. The CDR3 bases are TGTGCCAGCAGCCCAACCACCGTTATAGCTAGCAATCAGCCCCAGCATTTT.

This rearrangement joins TRBV7-9 to TRBJ2-5, with 8 bases identical to TRBD1. The germline V gene has CDR1 SEHNR and CDR2 FQNEAQ (reference sequence). With 6 bases clipped from V and 1 base from J, the junction kept 7 bases outside the gene matches. The CDR3 runs to 15 residues. Here the CDR3 DNA reads TGTGCCAGCAGTCGGACAGGGACGCTCCAAGAGACCCAGTACTTC. As protein: CASSRTGTLQETQYF.

The chain combines TRBV7-9 with TRBJ2-2; 8 nucleotides line up with TRBD1. The CDR3 sequence is 16 residues long. From germline, CDR1 is SEHNR and CDR2 FQNEAQ (reference sequence). V dropped 5 bases and J dropped 1; count of bases not matched to a gene: 6. DNA for the CDR3: TGTGCCAGCAGCCGCGCGACAGGGGTGAACACCGGGGAGCTGTTTTTT. This gives the protein CASSRATGVNTGELFF.

For this clonotype: A read error may account for a junction end that differs from germline. This chain joins TRBV12-3 or TRBV12-4 and TRBJ2-3, with 11 bases fitting TRBD2. The CDR3 contains 15 residues. Written as DNA, the CDR3 is TGTGCCAGCATTTTAGCGGGGGGGCCCCCAGATACGCAGTATTTT. Protein product: CASILAGGPPDTQYF.

The CDR3 region is CAISDEPFYGYTF. DNA for the CDR3: TGTGCCATCAGTGATGAGCCTTTCTATGGCTACACCTTC. V gene TRBV10-3 combines with J gene TRBJ1-2; D gene unclear. This CDR3 contains 13 residues. In germline, CDR1 is ENHRY, CDR2 SYGVKD. V was pared by 3 bases and J by 4 bases, with 9 bases between.

This clonotype appeared a single time. This chain joins TRBV11-2 and TRBJ1-1; TRBD1 agrees at 8 bases. This CDR3 is built from 18 residues. Germline lookup yields CDR1 SGHAT and CDR2 FQNNGV. Trimming at V came to 4 bases and at J to 0 bases, leaving 13 bases not matched to a gene. CDR3 DNA sequence: TGTGCCAGCAGCTGCGACAGGGGAAACCTAATTATGAACACTGAAGCTTTCTTT. Translating gives CASSCDRGNLIMNTEAFF.

This clonotype was counted between two and nine times. This chain uses TRBV20-1 with TRBJ1-2; possible D gene TRBD1, 5 bases. The V end lost 5 bases, the J end lost 2 bases, and 12 bases lay between the germline ends. Germline CDR1 DFQATT, CDR2 SNEGSKA (reference sequence). The CDR3 has 13 amino acids. In DNA, the CDR3 is TGCAGTGCTCCCGACAGTTCAAACTATGGCTACACCTTC. The encoded protein is CSAPDSSNYGYTF.

The chain combines TRBV18 with TRBJ1-2, with a weak D call TRBD1 (6 bases). The CDR3 sequence is 14 residues long. Per the germline V gene, CDR1 is KGHSH and CDR2 is LQKENI. Deletions cut 3 bases from V and 4 bases from J, with 12 bases between. CDR3 sequence (DNA): TGTGCCAGCTCACCTTCAGGGGACCCCTATGGCTACACCTTC. It specifies CASSPSGDPYGYTF.

This chain links TRBV7-8 with TRBJ1-2, with 9 bases fitting TRBD1. The CDR3 totals 13 residues. V shed 5 bases, J shed 8 bases, and the junction held 6 bases outside the gene matches. Germline values: CDR1 SGHVS, CDR2 FQNEAQ. In DNA form, the CDR3 reads TGTGCCAGCAGCGTACAGGGGGCGTGGGGCTACACCTTC. Protein sequence: CASSVQGAWGYTF.

The chain combines TRBV30 with TRBJ1-5; 7 bases map to TRBD1. Germline CDR1 GTSNPN, CDR2 SVGIG (reference sequence). The CDR3 runs to 13 residues. With V trimmed by 4 bases and J by 3 bases, 3 bases remained unmatched. CDR3 DNA: TGTGCCTGGACAGGGGGTAACAATCAGCCCCAGCATTTT. Translation gives CAWTGGNNQPQHF. The full variable domain, completed using reference TRBV30 and TRBJ1-5, is SQTIHQWPATLVQPVGSPLSLECTVEGTSNPNLYWYRQAAGRGLQLLFYSVGIGQISSEVPQNLSASRPQDRQFILSSKKLLLSDSGFYLCAWTGGNNQPQHFGDGTRLSIL.

A few counts support this clonotype. The chain's CDR3 is CASSEQTVPCDGYTF. CDR3 nucleotide sequence: TGTGCCAGCAGCGAACAGACGGTCCCCTGCGATGGCTACACCTTC. This chain joins TRBV21-1 and TRBJ1-2; the table's D call of TRBD1 was not tested on the DNA. TRBV21-1 is termed a pseudogene. This CDR3 has 15 residues.

The V call is TRBV15, the J call TRBJ1-5; the D is unclear. The CDR3 loop spans 15 amino acids. Germline CDR1 and CDR2: LNHNV and YYDKDF (reference sequence). V was cut by 5 bases and J by 0 bases, with 11 bases left in between. The CDR3 bases are TGTGCCACCAGCGCCAACGAAAATAGCAATCAGCCCCAGCATTTT. Translation: CATSANENSNQPQHF.

J is TRBJ1-3 and V is TRBV2; TRBD1 might be the D (5 bases). V was trimmed by 2 bases and J by 2 bases, leaving 13 bases between them. The CDR3 loop spans 16 amino acids. In germline, CDR1 is SNHLY, CDR2 FYNNEI. The CDR3 DNA follows: TGTGCCAGCAGTGAACTTGCCAGGGAAACTGGAAACACCATATATTTT. The encoded protein is CASSELARETGNTIYF.